Detailed here is one T cell receptor beta chain. What this receptor recognizes is not known. No much larger clonotype is one base removed from it; base qualities were not supplied. The CDR3 regions of human TCRbeta chains were analyzed by immunosequencing. As for how the authors treated the data: Repertoire TCRs were matched against a reference library of SARS-CoV-2-specific TCRs generated with the MIRA antigen-specificity platform. Breadth was defined as the fraction of unique TCRs that were SARS-CoV-2-associated. Depth was defined as the fraction of total T cells that were SARS-CoV-2-associated. Using the MIRA data, each spike-specific TCR was mapped to the spike region that the TCR reacts to and placed in a CD4 or CD8 class. Log10-transformed breadth and depth values were compared by one-way ANOVA with Sidak's multiple comparisons tests. TCRdb holds this immuneACCESS table with in-frame rearrangements only. Some clones are missing; in checked studies, unresolved V genes explain under half, and the rest has no known cause. For V, J and clone size, that table is used; D and trimming come from the DNA. For this sample there are roughly 86,000 clones; over 75% appear just once. The ten top clones hold approximately 30% of the sample.

As encoded in the germline V gene, CDR1 is MDHEN while CDR2 is SYDVKM. V and J are truncated by 3 bases and 0 bases respectively, leaving an intervening sequence of 9 bases. The CDR3 contains 15 residues, cysteine and phenylalanine counted. The retained sequence is limited to the CDR3, 45 bases, with the frame set at the first base. This sample was included in a study of T cell responses to AZD1222 COVID-19 vaccine (dated by TCRdb to the early 2020s). Study-level background: AZD1222 recipients given second doses at about 4 weeks or at about 12 weeks were pooled, since spike-specific TCR depth and breadth were not found to differ between the two schedules. Enrollment into the trials was organized by age into subgroups of 18-55, 56-69 and 70-plus years, and those subgroups contained around 150, 28 and 57 TCR-sequenced participants, respectively. A total of 233 trial participants underwent TCR sequencing, of whom 207 received two doses of AZD1222 and about 26 received two doses of the MenACWY control vaccine. What the research found in general, with its limitations: A significant rise in spike-specific TCR breadth and depth was observed after two AZD1222 doses relative to day 0 and relative to MenACWY recipients. No day 14 peak-response samples were available, so repertoires were characterized only after the peak T cell response. Only six or seven AZD1222 recipients were SARS-CoV-2 seropositive at baseline, limiting conclusions about previously exposed vaccinees. Participants were mostly white British and included more females than males, and it was suggested by the authors that clonal diversity may have been underestimated. Vaccine-associated CD4 TCRs spanned the whole spike protein, with dominant responses in regions 160-218 and 743-854. The 56-69-year group was small, and its depth increase did not reach significance, likely because of low power. Reportedly, close to half of the unique spike-specific TCRs recognized epitopes lying outside the regions that are mutated in the B.1.351 and B.1.1.7 variants.

The meaning of the sample's time point label: baseline before first vaccination. The vaccinee samples were drawn from two UK trials, COV001 and COV002, one of which was a single-blind randomized controlled phase 2/3 trial testing AZD1222 (ChAdOx1 nCoV-19) in healthy adults. For TCRbeta chain sequencing, PBMC samples from trial participants were taken at day 0 and at day 28 after the second dose. Recombination linked TRBV28 to TRBJ1-5, with the D gene not clear enough to name. The sample here was peripheral blood, taken on day 0 of AZD1222 vaccination. This receptor was taken from an adult in good health. The DNA sequence follows: TGTGCCAGCAGTTTTATAGGGAATAGCAATCAGCCCCAGCATTTT. Its amino acids are CASSFIGNSNQPQHF.